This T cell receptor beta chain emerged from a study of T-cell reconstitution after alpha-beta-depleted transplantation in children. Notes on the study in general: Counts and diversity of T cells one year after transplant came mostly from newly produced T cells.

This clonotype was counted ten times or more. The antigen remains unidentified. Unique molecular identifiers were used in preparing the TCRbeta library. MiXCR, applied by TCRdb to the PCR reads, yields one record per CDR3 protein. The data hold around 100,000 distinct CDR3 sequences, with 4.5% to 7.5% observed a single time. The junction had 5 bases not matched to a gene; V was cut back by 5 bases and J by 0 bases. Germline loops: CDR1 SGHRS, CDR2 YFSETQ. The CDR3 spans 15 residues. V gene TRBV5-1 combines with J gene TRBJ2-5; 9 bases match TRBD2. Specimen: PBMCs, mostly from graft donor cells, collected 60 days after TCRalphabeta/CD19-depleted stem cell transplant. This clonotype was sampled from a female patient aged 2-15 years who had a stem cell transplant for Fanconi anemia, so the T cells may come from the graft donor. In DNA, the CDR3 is TGCGCCAGCAGGAAGCGGGAGGTGTACCAAGAGACCCAGTACTTC. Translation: CASRKREVYQETQYF.